The 28 T cell receptor beta chains presented below share a single source sample, sequenced in a study of blood T cell repertoires in COVID-19. TCRdb's copy holds only in-frame clones and misses some; the assay was immunoSEQ multiplex PCR. The table lists 200,000 to 300,000 clones, roughly 88% of them singletons. What was sequenced was PBMCs or T cells enriched from blood (not recorded which). Receptor source: a woman aged 35 to 49 with acute COVID-19.

This rearrangement joins TRBV24-1 to TRBJ2-1; D possibly corresponds to TRBD2 (6 bases). Germline CDR1 and CDR2: KGHDR and SFDVKD. Trimming left V 4 bases short and J 4 bases short, with 13 bases between. The CDR3 loop spans 15 amino acids. Written as DNA, the CDR3 is TGTGCCACCAGTGAGCTCGGGACTCCTTACAATGAGCAGTTCTTC. This codes for CATSELGTPYNEQFF.

This clone was seen repeatedly, ten times or more. The chain is built from TRBV30 and TRBJ1-2; the match to TRBD1 covers 10 bases. Germline trimming cut 4 bases from V and 7 bases from J; bases unmatched to any gene: 6. Germline-derived CDR1 and CDR2 are GTSNPN and SVGIG (reference sequence). The CDR3 runs 13 residues. The CDR3 nucleotides read TGTGCCTGGAACCGGGACAGGGGTACTGGCTACACCTTC. Translation gives CAWNRDRGTGYTF. Full variable domain (rest looked up from reference TRBV30 and TRBJ1-2): SQTIHQWPATLVQPVGSPLSLECTVEGTSNPNLYWYRQAAGRGLQLLFYSVGIGQISSEVPQNLSASRPQDRQFILSSKKLLLSDSGFYLCAWNRDRGTGYTFGSGTRLTVV.

The count of this clone is one. The V gene is TRBV6-4, the J gene TRBJ2-3, with 9 bases that match TRBD2. From germline, CDR1 is MRHNA and CDR2 SNTAGT. The junction had 7 bases not matched to a gene; V was cut back by 4 bases and J by 5 bases. The CDR3 spans 15 residues. The CDR3 region has the DNA TGTGCCAGCAGTGGGTTGCCTAGCGGGAAAGATACGCAGTATTTT. Translated, it gives CASSGLPSGKDTQYF.

The chain links TRBV19 to TRBJ1-1, with 7 bases fitting TRBD1. Per the germline V gene, CDR1 is LNHDA and CDR2 is SQIVND (reference sequence). Germline trimming cut 10 bases from V and 3 bases from J; bases unmatched to any gene: 14. The CDR3 runs 15 residues. CDR3 in DNA: TGTGCCACCAACACACAGGGGCCGTTGGACACTGAAGCTTTCTTT. It yields the protein CATNTQGPLDTEAFF.

This chain connects TRBV15 to TRBJ1-6; unclear D gene. This CDR3 region has 12 residues. Per germline, CDR1 LNHNV and CDR2 YYDKDF (reference sequence). V was pared by 0 bases and J by 9 bases, with 3 bases between. DNA of the CDR3: TGTGCCACCAGCAGAGATATTTCACCCCTCCACTTT. Residues: CATSRDISPLHF.

This chain uses TRBV28 with TRBJ1-2; D unresolved. This CDR3 is 12 amino acids long. Germline CDR1 MDHEN, CDR2 SYDVKM. The germline V and J ends were trimmed by 2 bases and 3 bases, with 4 bases remaining between them. Here the CDR3 reads CASSLRDYGYTF. The CDR3 nucleotides read TGTGCCAGCAGTTTACGGGACTATGGCTACACCTTC.

CDR3 coding DNA: TGTGCCACCAGTGACTCTACTCTTAGCGTCAATGAGCAGTTCTTC. Translated, it gives CATSDSTLSVNEQFF. J is TRBJ2-1 and V is TRBV24-1, with D possibly TRBD2 on 5 matching bases. With 4 bases removed from V and 6 bases from J, the gap between germline ends came to 15 bases. CDR1 and CDR2 (germline): KGHDR, SFDVKD. The CDR3 length is 15 residues.

The chain links TRBV5-6 to TRBJ1-2; D call uncertain. Germline CDR1 is SGHDT and CDR2 is YYEEEE. With 0 bases removed from V and 3 bases from J, the gap between germline ends came to 9 bases. CDR3 length equals 14 residues. The CDR3 sequence is CASSLAEGDYGYTF. As DNA, the CDR3 is TGTGCCAGCAGCTTGGCCGAGGGTGACTATGGCTACACCTTC.

The J gene is TRBJ1-4, the V gene TRBV29-1; D is unresolved. This CDR3 is built from 13 residues. Trimming left V 1 base short and J 8 bases short, with 11 bases between. Germline assignment: CDR1 SQVTM and CDR2 ANQGSEA. The CDR3 nucleotides are TGCAGCGTTGAAGGAGGAGGAGGGGAAAAACTGTTTTTT. Residues: CSVEGGGGEKLFF. Using reference TRBV29-1 and TRBJ1-4 for the parts outside the CDR3, the full variable domain is SAVISQKPSRDICQRGTSLTIQCQVDSQVTMMFWYRQQPGQSLTLIATANQGSEATYESGFVIDKFPISRPNLTFSTLTVSNMSPEDSSIYLCSVEGGGGEKLFFGSGTQLSVL.

The chain combines TRBV2 with TRBJ1-3, with D unresolved. Germline V gene data show CDR1 as SNHLY and CDR2 as FYNNEI. This CDR3 region has 13 residues. V was shortened by 4 bases and J by 11 bases, with 15 bases between the two germline ends. DNA for the CDR3: TGTGCCAGCAGTGTTGACACCCCTCCGGCCATATATTTT. Its translation: CASSVDTPPAIYF.

The count of this clone is one. The gene calls are TRBV29-1 and TRBJ1-3; D not resolved. The CDR3 sequence is 12 residues long. Germline V gene data show CDR1 as SQVTM and CDR2 as ANQGSEA. Deletions cut 6 bases from V and 0 bases from J, with 6 bases between. In nucleotides, the CDR3 is TGCAGCGTACGCAGCTCTGGAAACACCATATATTTT. Residues: CSVRSSGNTIYF.

This clone occurred once. This rearrangement joins TRBV11-3 to TRBJ2-1; 16 nucleotides agree with TRBD2. The V segment lost 4 bases and the J segment 0 bases; nucleotides outside the gene matches: 9. This CDR3 region has 20 residues. Germline V lookup: CDR1 SGHNT, CDR2 YENEEA. CDR3 amino acids: CASSYPPGLAGGYSYNEQFF. The CDR3 nucleotides read TGTGCCAGCAGCTACCCCCCGGGACTAGCGGGAGGGTACTCCTACAATGAGCAGTTCTTC.

This chain connects TRBV11-3 to TRBJ2-5; maybe TRBD2 (5 bases). CDR3 size: 18 residues. The germline V gene has CDR1 SGHNT and CDR2 YENEEA. Trimming pared 5 bases from V and 0 bases from J, leaving 22 bases between. The CDR3 spells CASSDGVARDGYQETQYF. CDR3 nucleotide sequence: TGTGCCAGCAGCGATGGAGTAGCGAGGGATGGGTACCAAGAGACCCAGTACTTC. Filled out from reference TRBV11-3 and TRBJ2-5, the complete variable domain reads EAGVVQSPRYKIIEKKQPVAFWCNPISGHNTLYWYLQNLGQGPELLIRYENEEAVDDSQLPKDRFSAERLKGVDSTLKIQPAELGDSAVYLCASSDGVARDGYQETQYFGPGTRLLVL.

The CDR3 region has the DNA TGTGCCAGCAGCCCCCAAGAGTCCCTTCTAGCGGGAGCTAACGAGCAGTACTTC. This encodes CASSPQESLLAGANEQYF. The chain recombines TRBV7-6 with TRBJ2-7; 10 positions agree with TRBD2. J was trimmed by 5 bases and V by 5 bases; bases with no gene match: 18. Germline CDR1 is SGHVS and CDR2 is FNYEAQ. The CDR3 spans 18 residues.

This chain uses TRBV6-2 or TRBV6-3 with TRBJ2-7; perhaps TRBD2 as D (5 bases). From germline, CDR1 is MNHEY and CDR2 SVGEGT. This CDR3 is 13 amino acids long. Deletions cut 4 bases from V and 6 bases from J, with 13 bases between. Here the CDR3 DNA reads TGTGCCAGCAGTTTCCCCCCCAGCGGCGAGCAGTACGTC. This gives the protein CASSFPPSGEQYV.

The chain employs TRBV5-1 and TRBJ2-3; TRBD1 aligns across 8 bases. Germline V gives CDR1 SGHRS, CDR2 YFSETQ. This CDR3 region has 14 residues. V lost 4 bases to trimming and J lost 3 bases; unmatched junction nucleotides: 4. CDR3 sequence (DNA): TGCGCCAGCAGCATAGGACAGGGAACAGATACGCAGTATTTT. It is translated as CASSIGQGTDTQYF.

The chain employs TRBV18 and TRBJ2-2; perhaps TRBD1 as D (5 bases). Germline lookup yields CDR1 KGHSH and CDR2 LQKENI. This CDR3 has 13 amino acids. Trimming took off 3 bases at V and 7 bases at J, with 9 bases between the two ends. This CDR3 is CASSPGQGGELFF. In nucleotides, the CDR3 is TGTGCCAGCTCACCGGGGCAAGGCGGGGAGCTGTTTTTT.

The genes are TRBV4-3 and TRBJ1-5; TRBD1 matches 7 bases. Germline CDR1 is LGHNA and CDR2 is YSLEER. CDR3 length equals 17 residues. V lost 2 bases and J lost 5; bases outside the gene matches: 12. CDR3 amino acids: CASSQYFRDRTYQPQHF. CDR3 sequence (DNA): TGCGCCAGCAGCCAATATTTCCGGGACAGAACGTATCAGCCCCAGCATTTT.

V gene TRBV29-1 combines with J gene TRBJ2-3, with TRBD2 matching over 13 bases. The CDR3 spans 13 residues. The V and J ends lost 7 bases and 3 bases, in that order; junction bases with no gene match: 1. Per the germline V gene, CDR1 is SQVTM and CDR2 is ANQGSEA. The CDR3 coding sequence is TGCAGCGGGGGACTAGCGGGGACAGATACGCAGTATTTT. It specifies CSGGLAGTDTQYF.

The chain carries TRBV19 and TRBJ2-7; D perhaps matches TRBD2 (5 bases). Germline CDR1 is LNHDA and CDR2 is SQIVND (reference sequence). The CDR3 extends over 13 amino acids. V shed 5 bases and J shed 6 bases, with 14 bases lying between them. In DNA form, the CDR3 reads TGTGCCAGTAGTCCAAACGGGGTCAGCGAGCAGTACGTC. Translated: CASSPNGVSEQYV.

This clone was seen once. The gene calls are TRBV15 and TRBJ2-3, with 10 bases that match TRBD2. The V gene's germline CDR1 is LNHNV and CDR2 YYDKDF (reference sequence). This CDR3 comprises 17 residues. V lost 3 bases to trimming and J lost 3 bases; unmatched junction nucleotides: 9. The chain's CDR3 is CATSRPPSGRYTDTQYF. Written as DNA, the CDR3 is TGTGCCACCAGCAGGCCGCCTAGCGGGAGATATACAGATACGCAGTATTTT.

This clone was recorded a few times. Other DNA variants within this sample encode the same CDR3. V gene TRBV6-5 combines with J gene TRBJ2-1; D might be TRBD2 (6 bases). Per germline, CDR1 MNHEY and CDR2 SVGAGI. The CDR3 loop spans 15 amino acids. Trimming took 6 bases from V and 0 from J, leaving 12 bases between them. The CDR3 DNA sequence: TGTGCCAGCAGCCCGGGACTTAGCTCCTACAATGAGCAGTTCTTC. It is translated as CASSPGLSSYNEQFF.

This clone has more than one count but fewer than ten. The chain couples TRBV7-9 to TRBJ1-2; TRBD1 aligns across 7 bases. After removal of 8 bases from V and 0 bases from J, the junction contained 18 bases not matched to a gene. Germline V lookup: CDR1 SEHNR, CDR2 FQNEAQ (reference sequence). This CDR3 contains 18 residues. The CDR3 loop is CASRKPGGPASPNYGYTF. The CDR3 DNA reads as TGTGCCAGCCGAAAGCCAGGGGGACCCGCCTCCCCTAACTATGGCTACACCTTC.

A single count supports this clone. The chain has TRBV13 and TRBJ2-1; 7 bases are shared with TRBD2. Unmatched junction bases numbered 12, after V lost 2 bases and J lost 5 bases. From germline, CDR1 is PRHDT and CDR2 FYEKMQ (reference sequence). CDR3 size: 17 residues. The CDR3 DNA is TGTGCCAGCAGCTTAACACCTCTGCTAGCGGAAGACAATGAGCAGTTCTTC. Translation: CASSLTPLLAEDNEQFF.

This chain joins TRBV9 and TRBJ2-7, with D possibly being TRBD2 (5 bases). Trimming pared 0 bases from V and 5 bases from J, leaving 9 bases between. The CDR3 is 13 amino acids. Germline assignment: CDR1 SGDLS and CDR2 YYNGEE. The CDR3 sequence: CASSVGTSHEQYF. The CDR3 nucleotides are TGTGCCAGCAGCGTAGGAACTAGTCACGAGCAGTACTTC. Full variable domain (outside the CDR3, taken from reference TRBV9 and TRBJ2-7): DSGVTQTPKHLITATGQRVTLRCSPRSGDLSVYWYQQSLDQGLQFLIQYYNGEERAKGNILERFSAQQFPDLHSELNLSSLELGDSALYFCASSVGTSHEQYFGPGTRLTVT.

The rearrangement joins TRBV11-2 to TRBJ1-1; D is undetermined. Germline V CDR1 and CDR2: SGHAT, FQNNGV. Trimming took 5 bases from V and 1 from J, leaving 11 bases between them. The CDR3 spans 14 residues. In nucleotides, the CDR3 is TGTGCCAGCAGCCCCGGTCTAGAGAACACTGAAGCTTTCTTT. This codes for CASSPGLENTEAFF. The full variable domain, with the rest looked up from reference TRBV11-2 and TRBJ1-1, is EAGVAQSPRYKIIEKRQSVAFWCNPISGHATLYWYQQILGQGPKLLIQFQNNGVVDDSQLPKDRFSAERLKGVDSTLKIQPAKLEDSAVYLCASSPGLENTEAFFGQGTRLTVV.

V gene TRBV28 combines with J gene TRBJ1-6, with TRBD1 identical over 7 bases. V trimming: 6 bases; J trimming: 5 bases; junction bases outside the gene matches: 10. There are 16 residues in the CDR3. In germline, CDR1 is MDHEN, CDR2 SYDVKM. The CDR3 region is CASSLGGAGNNSPLHF. The CDR3 DNA sequence: TGTGCCAGCAGCCTAGGGGGCGCGGGGAATAATTCACCCCTCCACTTT.

This sequence joins TRBV3-1 (or the pseudogene TRBV3-2) and TRBJ1-2; perhaps TRBD1 as D (6 bases). Germline values: CDR1 LGHDT, CDR2 YNNKEL (reference sequence). This CDR3 has 12 residues. Trimming took off 10 bases at V and 1 base at J, with 10 bases between the two ends. The CDR3 here is CAIRQDNYGYTF. The CDR3, as DNA: TGTGCCATCAGACAGGATAACTATGGCTACACCTTC.